This T cell receptor (beta chain) was recovered during a study of T cell responses to AZD1222 COVID-19 vaccine (dated by TCRdb to 2020 to 2022). General notes on the study: AZD1222 recipients given second doses at about 4 weeks or at about 12 weeks were pooled, since spike-specific TCR depth and breadth were not found to differ between the two schedules. A total of 233 trial participants underwent TCR sequencing, of whom approximately 210 received two doses of AZD1222 and 26 received two doses of the MenACWY control vaccine. Enrollment into the trials was organized by age into subgroups of 18-55, 56-69 and 70-plus years, and those subgroups contained roughly 150, 30 and 60 TCR-sequenced participants, respectively.

V lost 5 bases and J lost 7 bases, and the count of bases not matched to a germline gene is 16. There are 16 amino acids in the CDR3, from cysteine to phenylalanine inclusive. Only the CDR3 region is kept as DNA, spanning 48 bases read in frame from base 1. The germline V gene (reference sequence) supplies CDR1 MNHEY and CDR2 SMNVEV. The CDR3 regions of human TCRbeta chains were subjected to immunosequencing. On the authors' methods: TCRs in the repertoires were compared against a reference library of SARS-CoV-2-specific TCRs that had been generated with the MIRA antigen-specificity platform. Breadth was defined as the fraction of unique TCRs that were SARS-CoV-2-associated, and depth was defined as the fraction of total T cells that were SARS-CoV-2-associated. Each spike-specific TCR was assigned to its reactive spike region and to a CD4 or CD8 class using the MIRA data. Log10-transformed breadth and depth values were compared by one-way ANOVA with Sidak's multiple comparisons tests. TCRdb retrieved this table from immuneACCESS and kept in-frame rearrangements only. Not all clones are present; in checked studies, unresolved V genes account for under half, and no reason is known for the remainder. That table supplies the V and J calls and clone size; D and trimming were determined from the DNA. The sample table holds some 120,000 clones, of which 90% to 95% were seen once. The ten largest clonotypes hold approximately 2.8% of the sample.

Points on this clone: Its cognate antigen has yet to be identified. No base quality information exists; no much larger clone differs at one position.

Beyond this particular receptor, the publication reports: The 56-69-year group was small, and its depth increase did not reach significance, likely because of low power. Reportedly, close to half of the unique spike-specific TCRs recognized epitopes lying outside the regions that are mutated in the B.1.351 and B.1.1.7 variants. After two AZD1222 doses, spike-specific TCR breadth and depth were significantly higher than at day 0 and than in MenACWY recipients. Participants were mostly white British, with more females than males. The authors suggested clonal diversity may have been underestimated. The vaccine-associated CD4 TCRs covered the entire spike protein, and the dominant responses fell in regions 160-218 and 743-854. No day 14 peak-response samples were available, so repertoires were characterized only after the peak T cell response. Conclusions about previously exposed vaccinees are limited, since just five or six AZD1222 recipients were seropositive for SARS-CoV-2 at baseline.

The time point label for this specimen denotes: baseline before first vaccination. Samples from vaccinated people were obtained from the UK trials COV001 and COV002, which included a single-blind randomized controlled phase 2/3 trial of AZD1222 (ChAdOx1 nCoV-19) in healthy adults. Trial participant PBMC samples were collected at day 0 and day 28 after the second dose for TCRbeta chain sequencing. This specimen was peripheral blood, taken on day 0 of AZD1222 vaccination. This TCR derives from an adult in good health. The rearranged segments are TRBV27 and TRBJ1-2; 7 nucleotides in the junction match TRBD1. The DNA sequence reads TGTGCCAGCAGTCTCTGGGTGAGGACAGGAATCTCTGGCTACACCTTC. Its protein reads: CASSLWVRTGISGYTF.